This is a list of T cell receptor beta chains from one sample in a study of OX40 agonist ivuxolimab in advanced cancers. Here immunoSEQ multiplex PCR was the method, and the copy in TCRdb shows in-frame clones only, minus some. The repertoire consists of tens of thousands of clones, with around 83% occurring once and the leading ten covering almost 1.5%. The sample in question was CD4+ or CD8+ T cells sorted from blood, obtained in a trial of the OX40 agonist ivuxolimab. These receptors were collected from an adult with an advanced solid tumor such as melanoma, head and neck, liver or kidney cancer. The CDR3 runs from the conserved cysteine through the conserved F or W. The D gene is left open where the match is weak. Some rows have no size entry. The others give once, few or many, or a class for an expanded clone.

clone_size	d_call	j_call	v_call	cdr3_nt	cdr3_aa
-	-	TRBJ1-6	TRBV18	TGTGCCAGCTCACCATTAGGAGAATCCTATAATTCACCCCTCCACTTT	CASSPLGESYNSPLHF
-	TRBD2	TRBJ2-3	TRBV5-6	TGTGCCAGCAGCTTGCGGGGGGGCCTGGGAGATACGCAGTATTTT	CASSLRGGLGDTQYF
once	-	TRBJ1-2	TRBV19	TGTGCCAGTAGTATAGATCGAGCAGGGTTGGATAATGCCATCTATGGCTACACCTTC	CASSIDRAGLDNAIYGYTF
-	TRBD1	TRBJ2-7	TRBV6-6	TGTGCCAGCAGTTACCCAAGACAGGGTGGGTCCGAGCAGTACTTC	CASSYPRQGGSEQYF
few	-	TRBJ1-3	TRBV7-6	TGTGCCAGCAGCTCCCCCGTTGGACCCTCTGGAAACACCATATATTTT	CASSSPVGPSGNTIYF
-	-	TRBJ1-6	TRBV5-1	TGCGCCAGCAGCTCCGGAGGTAATAATTCACCCCTCCACTTT	CASSSGGNNSPLHF
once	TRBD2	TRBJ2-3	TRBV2	TGTGCCAGCAAGGGACTAAACCTACTCACAGATACGCAGTATTTT	CASKGLNLLTDTQYF
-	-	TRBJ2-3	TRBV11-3	TGTGCCAGCAGCAGGGCGGGCACAGATACGCAGTATTTT	CASSRAGTDTQYF
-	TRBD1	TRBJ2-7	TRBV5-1	TGCGCCAGCAGCTTGTTGGGACAGGTGTCCTACGAGCAGTACTTC	CASSLLGQVSYEQYF
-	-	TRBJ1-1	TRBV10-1	TGCGCCAGCAAGGGTGTCGGAAACACTGAAGCTTTCTTT	CASKGVGNTEAFF
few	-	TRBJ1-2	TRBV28	TGTGCCAGTCATTCCCGACCTGGAGGCTACACCTTC	CASHSRPGGYTF
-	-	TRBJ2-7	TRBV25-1	TGTGCCAGCAGTGAGTTCGGACAGTTCCACGAGCAGTACTTC	CASSEFGQFHEQYF
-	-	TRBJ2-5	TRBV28	TGTGCCAGCAGTTTAGGGGGGCTGCCAGAGACCCAGTACTTC	CASSLGGLPETQYF
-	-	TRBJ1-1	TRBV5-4	TGTGCCAGCAGCTTGGATGTCACAGGAGGAATTGAAGCTTTCTTT	CASSLDVTGGIEAFF
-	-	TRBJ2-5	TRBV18	TGTGCCAGCTCACCACCCTCGGGTTACCAAGAGACCCAGTACTTC	CASSPPSGYQETQYF
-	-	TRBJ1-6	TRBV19	TGTGCCAGTAGTACACCGGGAGGTTCGGTAAATTCACCCCTCCACTTT	CASSTPGGSVNSPLHF
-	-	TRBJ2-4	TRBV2	TGTGCCAGCAGTGAAGGGGGTCGGACAAACATTCAGTACTTC	CASSEGGRTNIQYF